This TCR beta chain is drawn from a study of naive and memory T cell subsets. For blood and skin samples, reverse transcription used TCR alpha and beta constant primers. Using its own MiXCR run on the 5' RACE reads, TCRdb lists one record per CDR3 protein. Of over 25,000 distinct CDR3 sequences in the sample, around 25% were seen once. The CDR3 has 13 amino acids. Per germline, CDR1 SQVTM and CDR2 ANQGSEA. The V and J ends lost 6 bases and 1 base, in that order; junction bases with no gene match: 4. RNA was extracted from around 2.7 ml of whole blood of healthy adults. This clonotype originated in a female donor in good health. This chain connects TRBV29-1 to TRBJ1-1, with 8 bases aligning to TRBD1. As DNA, the CDR3 is TGCAGCGTGAGACAGGGGAGGAACACTGAAGCTTTCTTT. Its protein product is CSVRQGRNTEAFF.